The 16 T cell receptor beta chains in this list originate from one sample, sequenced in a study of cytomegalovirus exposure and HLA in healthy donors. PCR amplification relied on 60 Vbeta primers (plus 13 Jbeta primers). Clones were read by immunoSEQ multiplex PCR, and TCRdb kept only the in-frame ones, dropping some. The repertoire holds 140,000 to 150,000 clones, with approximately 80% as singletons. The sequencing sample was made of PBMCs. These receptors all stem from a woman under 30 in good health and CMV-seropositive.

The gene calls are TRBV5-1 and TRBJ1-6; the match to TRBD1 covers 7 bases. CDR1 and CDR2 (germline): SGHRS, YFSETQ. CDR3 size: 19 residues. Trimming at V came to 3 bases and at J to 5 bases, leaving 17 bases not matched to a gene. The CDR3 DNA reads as TGCGCCAGCAGCTGGGGTTTTAGGACAGGCCGAATTAATAATTCACCCCTCCACTTT. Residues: CASSWGFRTGRINNSPLHF.

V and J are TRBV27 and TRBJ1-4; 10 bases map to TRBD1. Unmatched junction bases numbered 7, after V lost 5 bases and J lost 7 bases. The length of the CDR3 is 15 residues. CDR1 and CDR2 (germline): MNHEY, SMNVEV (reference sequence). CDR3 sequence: CASSGAGTGVEKLFF. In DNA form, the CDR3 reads TGTGCCAGCAGTGGGGCCGGGACAGGGGTTGAAAAACTGTTTTTT.

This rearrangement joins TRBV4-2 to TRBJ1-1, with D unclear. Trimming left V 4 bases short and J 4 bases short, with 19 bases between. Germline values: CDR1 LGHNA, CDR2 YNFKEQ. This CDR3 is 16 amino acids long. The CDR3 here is CASSPKGEGKVTEAFF. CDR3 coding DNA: TGTGCCAGCAGCCCCAAAGGCGAGGGCAAAGTCACTGAAGCTTTCTTT.

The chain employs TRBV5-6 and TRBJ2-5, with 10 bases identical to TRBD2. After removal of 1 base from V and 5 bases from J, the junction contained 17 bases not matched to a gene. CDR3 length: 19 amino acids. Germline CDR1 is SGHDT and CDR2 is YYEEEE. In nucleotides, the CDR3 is TGTGCCAGCAGCTTGCGACACGAGCGGGGGGGAGGTTGGGTGGAGACCCAGTACTTC. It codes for CASSLRHERGGGWVETQYF.

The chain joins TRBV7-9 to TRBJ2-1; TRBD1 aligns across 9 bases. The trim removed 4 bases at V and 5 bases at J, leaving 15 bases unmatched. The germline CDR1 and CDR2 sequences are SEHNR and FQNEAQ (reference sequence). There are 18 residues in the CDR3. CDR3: CASSSRRTGAGRDNEQFF. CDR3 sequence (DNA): TGTGCCAGCAGCTCGCGGCGGACAGGGGCAGGGAGGGACAATGAGCAGTTCTTC.

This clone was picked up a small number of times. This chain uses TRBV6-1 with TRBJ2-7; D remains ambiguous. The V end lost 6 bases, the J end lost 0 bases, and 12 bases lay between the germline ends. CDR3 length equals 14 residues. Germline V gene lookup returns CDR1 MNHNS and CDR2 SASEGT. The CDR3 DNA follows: TGTGCCAGCAGGTCGAGTCTGAGCTCCTACGAGCAGTACTTC. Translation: CASRSSLSSYEQYF.

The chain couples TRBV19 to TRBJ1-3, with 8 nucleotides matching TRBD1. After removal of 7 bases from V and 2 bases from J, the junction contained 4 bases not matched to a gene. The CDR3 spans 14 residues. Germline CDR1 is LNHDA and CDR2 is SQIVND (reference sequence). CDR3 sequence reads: CASNAGGPGNTIYF. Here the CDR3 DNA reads TGTGCCAGTAACGCAGGGGGCCCTGGAAACACCATATATTTT.

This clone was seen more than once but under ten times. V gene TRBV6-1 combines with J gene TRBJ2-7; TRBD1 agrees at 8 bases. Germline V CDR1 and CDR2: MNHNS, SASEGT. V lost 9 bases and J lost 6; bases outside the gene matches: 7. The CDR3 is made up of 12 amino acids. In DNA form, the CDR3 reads TGTGCCAGTCGGACAGGGAAAGGCGAGCAGTACTTC. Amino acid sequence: CASRTGKGEQYF.

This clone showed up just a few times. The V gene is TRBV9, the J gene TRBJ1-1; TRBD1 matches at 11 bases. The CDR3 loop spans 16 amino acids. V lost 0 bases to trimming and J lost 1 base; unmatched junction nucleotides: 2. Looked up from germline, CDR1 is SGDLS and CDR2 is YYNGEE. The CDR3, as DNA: TGTGCCAGCAGCGTAGCAGGACAGGGGGCGAACACTGAAGCTTTCTTT. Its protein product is CASSVAGQGANTEAFF.

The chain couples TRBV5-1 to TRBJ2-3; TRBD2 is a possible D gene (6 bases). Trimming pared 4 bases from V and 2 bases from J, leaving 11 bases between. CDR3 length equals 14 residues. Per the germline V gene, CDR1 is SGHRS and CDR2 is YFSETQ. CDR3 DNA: TGCGCCAGCAGCCCGGAGGGGCTCACAGATACGCAGTATTTT. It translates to CASSPEGLTDTQYF.

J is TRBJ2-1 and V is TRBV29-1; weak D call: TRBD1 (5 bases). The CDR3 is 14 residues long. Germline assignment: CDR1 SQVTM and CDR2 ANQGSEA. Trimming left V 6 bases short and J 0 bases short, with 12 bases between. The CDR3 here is CSVRTGDSYNEQFF. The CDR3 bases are TGCAGCGTCCGAACAGGTGACTCCTACAATGAGCAGTTCTTC.

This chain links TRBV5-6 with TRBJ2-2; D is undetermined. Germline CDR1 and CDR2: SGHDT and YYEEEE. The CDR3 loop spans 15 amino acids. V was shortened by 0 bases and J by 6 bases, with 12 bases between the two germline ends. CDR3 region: CASSLVLSPAGELFF. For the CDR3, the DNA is TGTGCCAGCAGCTTGGTTTTGAGCCCCGCCGGGGAGCTGTTTTTT.

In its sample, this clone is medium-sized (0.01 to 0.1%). The CDR3 sequence: CATSRDGGTGYSPLHF. The CDR3 region has the DNA TGTGCCACCAGCAGAGATGGAGGGACAGGGTATTCACCCCTCCACTTT. The V call is TRBV15, the J call TRBJ1-6; 9 positions agree with TRBD1. The germline V gene has CDR1 LNHNV and CDR2 YYDKDF (reference sequence). V lost 0 bases to trimming and J lost 8 bases; unmatched junction nucleotides: 5. The CDR3 covers 16 residues.

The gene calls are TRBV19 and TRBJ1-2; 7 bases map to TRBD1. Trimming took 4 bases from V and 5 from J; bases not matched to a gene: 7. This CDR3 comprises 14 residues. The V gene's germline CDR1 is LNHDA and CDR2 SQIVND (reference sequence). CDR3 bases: TGTGCCAGTAGTAAGGAGGGGGCATTTTATGGCTACACCTTC. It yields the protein CASSKEGAFYGYTF. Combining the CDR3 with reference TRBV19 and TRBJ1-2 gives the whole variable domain DGGITQSPKYLFRKEGQNVTLSCEQNLNHDAMYWYRQDPGQGLRLIYYSQIVNDFQKGDIAEGYSVSREKKESFPLTVTSAQKNPTAFYLCASSKEGAFYGYTFGSGTRLTVV.

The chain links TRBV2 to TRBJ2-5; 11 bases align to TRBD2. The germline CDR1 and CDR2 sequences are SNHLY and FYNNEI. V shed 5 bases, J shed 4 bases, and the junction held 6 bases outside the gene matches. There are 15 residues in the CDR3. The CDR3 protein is CASSYSGGAGETQYF. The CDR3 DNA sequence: TGTGCCAGCAGTTATAGCGGGGGGGCCGGAGAGACCCAGTACTTC.

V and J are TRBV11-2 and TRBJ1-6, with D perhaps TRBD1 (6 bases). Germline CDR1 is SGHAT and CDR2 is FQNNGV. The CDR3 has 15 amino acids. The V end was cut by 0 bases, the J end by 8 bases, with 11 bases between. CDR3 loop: CASSLESRGYSPLHF. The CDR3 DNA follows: TGTGCCAGCAGCTTAGAATCCAGGGGCTATTCACCCCTCCACTTT.